This TCR beta chain is drawn from a study of T cell clonotyping in hematopoietic cell transplantation. Overall study findings and caveats: Cells were unsorted, so CD4 and CD8 contributions were not separated. After transplant, recipient diversity fell while pathologically expanded clonotypes grew through day 180.

In the case of this clone: Its antigen is still unknown.

Libraries were prepared by immunoSEQ multiplex PCR; TCRdb keeps only in-frame clonotypes and omits some of them. The data contain roughly 40,000 clones, approximately 94% of them singletons. The CDR3 runs 12 residues. V lost 1 base to trimming and J lost 2 bases, with 2 bases between them. The germline V gene encodes CDR1 SGHRS and CDR2 YFSETQ. This chain joins TRBV5-1 and TRBJ2-3; no clear D. The TCR was taken from a woman aged 50 to 65 in good health. Some clones in this sample may be carry-over from other donors' samples. Sequenced sample: peripheral blood mononuclear cells. The CDR3, as DNA: TGCGCCAGCAGCTTGTTCACAGATACGCAGTATTTT. Its protein product is CASSLFTDTQYF.